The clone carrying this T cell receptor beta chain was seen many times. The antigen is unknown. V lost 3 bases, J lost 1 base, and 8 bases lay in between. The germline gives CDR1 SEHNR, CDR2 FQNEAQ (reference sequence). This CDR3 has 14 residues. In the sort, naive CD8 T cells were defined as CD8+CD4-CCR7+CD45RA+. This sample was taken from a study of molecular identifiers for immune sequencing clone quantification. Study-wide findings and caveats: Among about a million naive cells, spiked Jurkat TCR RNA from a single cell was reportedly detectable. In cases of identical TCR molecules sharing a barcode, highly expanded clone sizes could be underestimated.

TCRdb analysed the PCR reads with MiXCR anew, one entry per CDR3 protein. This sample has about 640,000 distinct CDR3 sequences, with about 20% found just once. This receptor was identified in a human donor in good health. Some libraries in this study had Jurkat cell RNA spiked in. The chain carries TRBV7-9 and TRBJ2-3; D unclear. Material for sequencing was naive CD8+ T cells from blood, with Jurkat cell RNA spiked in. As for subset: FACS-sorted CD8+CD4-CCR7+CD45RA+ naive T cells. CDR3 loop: CASSFPLGTDTQYF. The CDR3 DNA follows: TGTGCCAGCAGCTTTCCCCTCGGCACAGATACGCAGTATTTT.